The entry that follows covers one T cell receptor beta chain sequence. As yet, its antigen is unknown. Researchers ran the PCR with 60 Vbeta and 13 Jbeta primers. Clones were sequenced by immunoSEQ multiplex PCR, and TCRdb holds only the in-frame ones, with some missing. In the table there are 86,000 or so clones, around 75% of which are singletons. This entry belongs to a study of cytomegalovirus exposure and HLA in healthy donors. Regarding the study as a whole: A missense DCLRE1C variant was associated with V- and J-gene trimming of TCR beta chains in a later analysis, and an independent cohort replicated the association. The study labeled roughly 160 TCR beta chains cytomegalovirus-associated.

V lost 4 bases, J lost 2 bases, and 9 bases lay in between. CDR3 length: 15 amino acids. Germline V lookup: CDR1 SNHLY, CDR2 FYNNEI. This receptor was identified in a woman aged 40 to 50 in good health and CMV-seropositive. The chain joins TRBV2 to TRBJ1-6; D is unresolved. Sequenced material: PBMCs. The CDR3 DNA sequence: TGTGCCAGCAGTGTGAGGGCCCCCTATAATTCACCCCTCCACTTT. Amino acid sequence: CASSVRAPYNSPLHF.